The T cell receptor beta chain under discussion was sequenced for a study of blood T cell repertoires in COVID-19. The wider study: The samples span acute and convalescent COVID-19 from the United States, Italy and Spain. PBMCs, B-cell-depleted T cells, or T cells provided the cDNA or gDNA that made up the material.

Per the original data handling: Nucleated cell number was recorded as an estimate derived from reference gene primer amplification. The protocol was immunoSEQ multiplex PCR, while the TCRdb copy is restricted to in-frame clones and leaves out a portion. That table supplies the V and J calls and clone size; D and trimming were determined from the DNA. This table has more than 150,000 clones, around 83% appearing once. The sample taken for sequencing was peripheral blood. The receptor was derived from a woman between 40 and 55 years old with acute or convalescent COVID-19.

CDR3 in DNA: TGTGCCAGTAGTACCTTGACTAGCGGGGCCACCCCCTCCTACGAGCAGTACTTC. Encoded protein: CASSTLTSGATPSYEQYF. The chain couples TRBV19 to TRBJ2-7; 11 nucleotides match TRBD2. The V gene end was trimmed by 4 bases and the J gene end by 0 bases; junction bases not matched to a gene: 11. This CDR3 comprises 18 residues. Looked up from germline, CDR1 is LNHDA and CDR2 is SQIVND (reference sequence).